This T cell receptor beta chain emerged from a study of CD8 T cells in Susac syndrome. About the research overall: Patients with Susac syndrome were therapy-naive, on corticosteroids, or on intravenous immunoglobulin alone at the time that blood was drawn. Study results and caveats: In Susac patients, clonal expansion was not detected in CD4+ cells.

V was cut by 1 base and J by 1 base, with 12 bases left in between. From germline, CDR1 is MGHRA and CDR2 YSYEKL. This CDR3 has 16 residues. Reverse transcription used about 0.45 to 1 ug RNA and random hexamers. TCRdb reanalysed the immunoSEQ multiplex PCR reads using MiXCR and keeps one entry per CDR3 protein. The table includes roughly 190,000 distinct CDR3 sequences, 90% to 95% detected once. Comments on this clonotype: What it recognizes is unknown.

The sequencing input was CD4+ T cells from PBMCs. The chain combines TRBV4-1 with TRBJ2-3, with D perhaps assigned TRBD1 or TRBD2 (6 bases each). The TCR was taken from a human donor with Susac syndrome. CDR3 loop: CASSQVRRGGTDTQYF. In DNA form, the CDR3 reads TGCGCCAGCAGCCAAGTAAGGAGGGGGGGCACAGATACGCAGTATTTT.